The 23 T cell receptor beta chains below were found in one sample sequenced in a study of blood T cells in healthy people across ages. A second PCR, run for roughly 7 to 12 cycles, used a sample-barcoded 5' primer plus a J-beta primer mix. TCRdb called the 5' RACE reads again in MiXCR, with one record for every CDR3 protein. The data hold about 1.4 million distinct CDR3 sequences, with around 55% observed a single time. Sequences were obtained from blood. Source of these receptors: a man in his late teens or twenties in good health.

The J gene is TRBJ2-7, the V gene TRBV12-3 or TRBV12-4; 13 bases align to TRBD2. Trimming at V came to 6 bases and at J to 1 base, leaving 6 bases not matched to a gene. The CDR3 spans 16 residues. CDR3 protein: CASSQTGLAGSYEQYF. As DNA, the CDR3 is TGTGCCAGCAGCCAGACGGGACTAGCGGGATCCTACGAGCAGTACTTC.

The chain employs TRBV4-3 and TRBJ1-6; no reliable D call. Per the germline V gene, CDR1 is LGHNA and CDR2 is YSLEER. V lost 0 bases and J 10 bases, leaving 19 bases between the germline ends. The CDR3 length is 17 residues. Here the CDR3 DNA reads TGCGCCAGCAGCCAAGATTATCCCCCAATGGGTTGGTCACCCCTCCACTTT. Its protein product is CASSQDYPPMGWSPLHF.

The V call is TRBV29-1, the J call TRBJ1-6; D call uncertain. This CDR3 spans 13 amino acids. Germline V gives CDR1 SQVTM, CDR2 ANQGSEA. V was cut by 7 bases and J by 1 base, with 8 bases left in between. DNA of the CDR3: TGCAGCGCGAGGGCGTCCTATAATTCACCCCTCCACTTT. Protein sequence: CSARASYNSPLHF.

J is TRBJ2-5 and V is TRBV4-2; tentatively, D is TRBD1 or TRBD2 (5 bases each). Trimming left V 2 bases short and J 1 base short, with 32 bases between. The CDR3 extends over 22 amino acids. The germline V gene encodes CDR1 LGHNA and CDR2 YNFKEQ. The CDR3 loop reads CASSQKNRRGPAQSSFQETQYF. The CDR3 DNA follows: TGTGCCAGCAGCCAAAAAAATCGCCGGGGACCAGCCCAATCAAGTTTCCAAGAGACCCAGTACTTC.

This clonotype was found a few times. The V call is TRBV18, the J call TRBJ2-6; a weak D match, TRBD2 (5 bases). The CDR3 sequence is 13 residues long. The germline gives CDR1 KGHSH, CDR2 LQKENI. Deletions cut 7 bases from V and 2 bases from J, with 6 bases between. As DNA, the CDR3 is TGTGCCAGCTGGCGGGCTGGGGCCAACGTCCTGACTTTC. Protein sequence: CASWRAGANVLTF.

The J gene is TRBJ2-1, the V gene TRBV6-1; D gene uncertain. V lost 0 bases and J 0 bases, leaving 9 bases between the germline ends. Looked up from germline, CDR1 is MNHNS and CDR2 is SASEGT. The CDR3 is 16 amino acids. Written as DNA, the CDR3 is TGTGCCAGCAGTGAAGCTTCAGTCAACTCCTACAATGAGCAGTTCTTC. Translation: CASSEASVNSYNEQFF.

The V gene is TRBV20-1, the J gene TRBJ1-4, with no clear D. The CDR3 length is 14 residues. Trimming removed 2 bases at V and 12 bases at J, with 19 bases between. Germline V gives CDR1 DFQATT, CDR2 SNEGSKA (reference sequence). CDR3 nucleotides: TGCAGTGCTAGAAACCCTCGAGGAGAGCGAGAACTGTTTTTT. Protein sequence: CSARNPRGERELFF.

This clonotype was seen a few times. The J gene is TRBJ2-1, the V gene TRBV29-1; D is possibly TRBD2 (6 bases). Germline V gene sequence: CDR1 SQVTM, CDR2 ANQGSEA. V lost 6 bases, J lost 2 bases, and 14 bases lay in between. This CDR3 is built from 14 residues. CDR3 protein: CSVSGEAAYNEQFF. CDR3 sequence (DNA): TGCAGCGTGTCTGGGGAGGCCGCCTACAATGAGCAGTTCTTC.

This clonotype was detected only a few times. The chain joins TRBV29-1 to TRBJ2-1; D is undetermined. The V gene lost 3 bases and the J gene lost 5 bases, with 11 bases spanning the gap. The CDR3 sequence is 13 residues long. Germline V CDR1 and CDR2: SQVTM, ANQGSEA. CDR3 loop: CSVDIRANNEQFF. CDR3 nucleotides: TGCAGCGTTGACATCCGGGCCAACAATGAGCAGTTCTTC.

The V call is TRBV4-1, the J call TRBJ2-3, with D uncertain. The CDR3 is made up of 16 amino acids. The germline gives CDR1 MGHRA, CDR2 YSYEKL. Between the trimmed V and J ends, which lost 0 bases and 3 bases, there was a span of 13 bases. The CDR3 spells CASSQESTMGTDTQYF. The CDR3 bases are TGCGCCAGCAGCCAAGAGTCCACCATGGGGACAGATACGCAGTATTTT.

The chain links TRBV4-3 to TRBJ2-2, with 7 bases aligning to TRBD1. CDR3 length: 13 residues. V shed 5 bases and J 6 bases; nucleotides not matched to a gene: 3. The germline gives CDR1 LGHNA, CDR2 YSLEER. The CDR3 DNA sequence: TGCGCCAGCAGCTACCAGGGGGCCGGGGAGCTGTTTTTT. Its protein is CASSYQGAGELFF.

The CDR3 sequence: CASSLNVGTGNGYTF. The CDR3, as DNA: TGTGCCAGCAGTCTCAATGTTGGGACAGGGAATGGCTACACCTTC. The chain recombines TRBV7-7 with TRBJ1-2; 9 bases match TRBD1. V shed 6 bases, J shed 6 bases, and the junction held 11 bases outside the gene matches. CDR3 length equals 15 residues. Germline assignment: CDR1 SSHAT and CDR2 FNYEAQ (reference sequence).

In its sample, this clonotype was seen a few times. The chain couples TRBV5-1 to TRBJ2-4, with D tentatively TRBD1 (6 bases). This CDR3 comprises 17 residues. V was shortened by 4 bases and J by 0 bases, with 17 bases between the two germline ends. Germline V CDR1 and CDR2: SGHRS, YFSETQ. The CDR3 loop is CASSAQGRLGAKNIQYF. In DNA form, the CDR3 reads TGCGCCAGCAGCGCCCAGGGGCGGTTGGGAGCCAAAAACATTCAGTACTTC.

As to this clonotype: Germline and junction disagree at one end, which may indicate a read error. In DNA form, the CDR3 reads TGCGCCAGAAGCCCGGACAGGAGCTCCTACGAGCAGTACTTC. Protein product: CARSPDRSSYEQYF. This chain connects TRBV4-3 to TRBJ2-7, with TRBD1 matching 7 bases. The CDR3 is made up of 14 amino acids. Germline V gene lookup returns CDR1 LGHNA and CDR2 YSLEER.

This clonotype occurred a few times. The rearrangement uses TRBV7-2 and TRBJ2-3; a possible D gene is TRBD2 (6 bases). CDR1 SGHTA and CDR2 FQGNSA come from the germline V gene. Trimming cost V 8 bases and J 2 bases, with 17 bases left between them. This CDR3 has 15 residues. The CDR3 nucleotides read TGTGCCAGCTCCGGTATCCTAGCGCTCACAGATACGCAGTATTTT. Protein sequence: CASSGILALTDTQYF.

This clonotype occurred a few times. The chain recombines TRBV29-1 with TRBJ1-4; tentatively, D is TRBD1 (6 bases). This CDR3 is built from 15 residues. The V gene's germline CDR1 is SQVTM and CDR2 ANQGSEA. Trimming shortened V by 0 bases and J by 8 bases, and 16 bases separated the two germline ends. The CDR3: CSVEDLRAGDEKLFF. In DNA form, the CDR3 reads TGCAGCGTTGAAGATCTCAGGGCAGGGGACGAAAAACTGTTTTTT.

This clonotype was recorded once. The chain is built from TRBV5-1 and TRBJ2-4; 7 positions agree with TRBD1. The CDR3 contains 15 residues. Looked up from germline, CDR1 is SGHRS and CDR2 is YFSETQ. V lost 8 bases, J lost 13 bases, and 21 bases stayed unmatched. The CDR3 bases are TGCGCCAGGACCTCTGGACAGGAGCCCCGATGGGAGCAGTACTTC. Translated: CARTSGQEPRWEQYF. Full variable domain (rest looked up from reference TRBV5-1 and TRBJ2-4): KAGVTQTPRYLIKTRGQQVTLSCSPISGHRSVSWYQQTPGQGLQFLFEYFSETQRNKGNFPGRFSGRQFSNSRSEMNVSTLELGDSALYLCARTSGQEPRWEQYFGAGTRLSVL.

To note about this clonotype: At one end the junction does not follow the germline gene, possibly because of a read error. The chain recombines TRBV30 with TRBJ2-5; D gene unclear. The end of the DNA is better explained by TRBJ2-7, so the J call may be wrong. Germline V CDR1 and CDR2: GTSNPN, SVGIG (reference sequence). The CDR3 is made up of 11 amino acids. This CDR3 is CATRSSCEQYF. The CDR3 DNA follows: TGTGCCACCCGTAGCTCCTGCGAGCAGTACTTC.

The chain employs TRBV20-1 and TRBJ2-5; TRBD2 is a possible D gene (6 bases). Looked up from germline, CDR1 is DFQATT and CDR2 is SNEGSKA (reference sequence). CDR3 size: 15 residues. Trimming removed 3 bases from V and 4 bases from J, with 18 bases in between. In DNA form, the CDR3 reads TGCAGTGCTAGTCACCTAGCGCGGGGCGGAGAGACCCAGTACTTC. Translated, it gives CSASHLARGGETQYF.

The chain couples TRBV2 to TRBJ2-3; possible D gene TRBD2, 7 bases. This CDR3 comprises 15 residues. Per germline, CDR1 SNHLY and CDR2 FYNNEI. Trimming cost V 8 bases and J 3 bases, with 18 bases left between them. The CDR3 spells CASRNAGGRTDTQYF. The CDR3, as DNA: TGTGCCAGCCGAAACGCCGGGGGGCGAACAGATACGCAGTATTTT.

This clonotype appeared a few times. This chain uses TRBV10-3 with TRBJ1-6, with 7 positions matching TRBD1. Germline CDR1 ENHRY, CDR2 SYGVKD. This CDR3 contains 15 residues. Trimming removed 2 bases from V and 9 bases from J; junction bases left unmatched: 7. The CDR3 loop reads CAISEDRARSSPLHF. DNA of the CDR3: TGTGCCATCAGTGAGGACAGGGCGCGCAGTTCACCCCTCCACTTT.

The gene calls are TRBV5-8 and TRBJ2-3; 8 bases match TRBD2. In germline, CDR1 is SGHTS, CDR2 YDEGEE. The CDR3 spans 13 residues. V lost 3 bases, J lost 8 bases, and 5 bases stayed unmatched. The CDR3 loop is CASSWVAGGTQYF. In DNA form, the CDR3 reads TGTGCCAGCAGCTGGGTTGCGGGAGGTACGCAGTATTTT. The whole variable domain, filled in from reference TRBV5-8 and TRBJ2-3, reads EAGVTQSPTHLIKTRGQQATLRCSPISGHTSVYWYQQALGLGLQFLLWYDEGEERNRGNFPPRFSGRQFPNYSSELNVNALELEDSALYLCASSWVAGGTQYFGPGTRLTVL.

About this clonotype itself: An end of the junction differs from the germline gene, which may be a read error. The chain uses TRBV27 and TRBJ2-1, with 11 nucleotides matching TRBD2. The CDR3 totals 15 residues. CDR1 MNHEY and CDR2 SMNVEV come from the germline V gene (reference sequence). In DNA form, the CDR3 reads TGTGCCGGCAGTTTGGCTAGCGGGGGGTACAATGAGCAGTTCTTC. The encoded protein is CAGSLASGGYNEQFF.